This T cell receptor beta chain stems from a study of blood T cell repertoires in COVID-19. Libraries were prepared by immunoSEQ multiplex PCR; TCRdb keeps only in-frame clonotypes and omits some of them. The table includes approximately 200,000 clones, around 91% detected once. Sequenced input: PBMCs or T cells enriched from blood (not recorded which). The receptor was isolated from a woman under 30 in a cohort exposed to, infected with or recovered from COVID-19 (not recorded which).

The CDR3 region has the DNA TGCGCCAGCAGCGCGGGAGGCAACTCCTACGAGCAGTACTTC. Amino acids: CASSAGGNSYEQYF. The chain combines TRBV5-1 with TRBJ2-7, with 8 bases identical to TRBD2. Germline loops: CDR1 SGHRS, CDR2 YFSETQ. The CDR3 runs to 14 residues. The J segment lost 0 bases and the V segment lost 4 bases, leaving 3 bases of the junction unmatched.